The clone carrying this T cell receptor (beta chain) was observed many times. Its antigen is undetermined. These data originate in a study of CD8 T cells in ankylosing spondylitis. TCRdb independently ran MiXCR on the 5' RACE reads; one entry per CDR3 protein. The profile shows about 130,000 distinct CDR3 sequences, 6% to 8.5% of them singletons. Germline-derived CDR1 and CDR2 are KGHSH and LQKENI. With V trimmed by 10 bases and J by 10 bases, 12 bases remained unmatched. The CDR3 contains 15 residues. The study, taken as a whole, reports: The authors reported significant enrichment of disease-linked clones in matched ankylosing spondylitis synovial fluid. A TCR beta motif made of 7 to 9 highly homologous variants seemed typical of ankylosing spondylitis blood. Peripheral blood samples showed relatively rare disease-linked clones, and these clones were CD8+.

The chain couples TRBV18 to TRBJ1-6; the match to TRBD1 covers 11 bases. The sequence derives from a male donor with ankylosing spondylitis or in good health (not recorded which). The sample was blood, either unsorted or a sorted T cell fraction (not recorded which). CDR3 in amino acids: CATTQSGQGESPLHF. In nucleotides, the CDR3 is TGTGCCACCACGCAATCGGGACAGGGGGAATCACCCCTCCACTTT.